These T cell receptor beta chains were read from a single sample in a study of blood T cell repertoires in COVID-19. The method was immunoSEQ multiplex PCR; TCRdb's version includes in-frame clones alone and lacks a portion of them. In the table there are 200,000 to 250,000 clones, about 85% of which are singletons. Sequences were obtained from peripheral blood. Receptor source: an elderly woman with COVID-19, enrolled during active disease. Each CDR3 is given with its conserved first and last residue. D genes are given only for firm matches. Rows may omit the clone size; those that give it use once, few, many or a size class.

abundance	v_gene	d_gene	j_gene	len	CDR3aa	CDR3nt
-	TRBV13	TRBD2	TRBJ2-7	13	CASSPVAGREQYF	TGTGCCAGCAGCCCCGTAGCGGGGCGCGAGCAGTACTTC
once	TRBV7-9	-	TRBJ1-2	15	CASSLAGQANYGYTF	TGTGCCAGCAGCTTAGCTGGGCAAGCTAACTATGGCTACACCTTC
-	TRBV7-2	-	TRBJ2-1	15	CASSLSSGSYNEQFF	TGTGCCAGCAGCTTAAGTAGCGGCTCCTACAATGAGCAGTTCTTC
few	TRBV11-2	-	TRBJ2-3	15	CASSLMGALGDTQYF	TGTGCCAGCAGCTTAATGGGGGCCTTGGGAGATACGCAGTATTTT
-	TRBV3-1/TRBV3-2	-	TRBJ1-1	11	CASSQRGEAFF	TGTGCCAGCAGCCAAAGAGGTGAAGCTTTCTTT
-	TRBV7-3	TRBD1	TRBJ2-2	16	CASSFLRDRNTGELFF	TGTGCCAGCAGCTTCCTACGGGACAGGAACACCGGGGAGCTGTTTTTT
-	TRBV28	TRBD2	TRBJ2-3	16	CASSSSLAGTTDTQYF	TGTGCCAGCAGTTCCTCTCTAGCGGGAACCACAGATACGCAGTATTTT
once	TRBV5-6	-	TRBJ1-4	15	CASSFYQGLAEKLFF	TGTGCCAGCAGCTTTTATCAGGGGCTGGCTGAAAAACTGTTTTTT
-	TRBV7-3	TRBD2	TRBJ2-5	18	CACCLWGFGRGRQETQYF	TGTGCCTGCTGCTTATGGGGATTTGGGCGGGGGAGGCAAGAGACCCAGTACTTC
-	TRBV27	-	TRBJ2-1	14	CASRRHGSYNEQFF	TGTGCCAGCAGACGACATGGTTCCTACAATGAGCAGTTCTTC
-	TRBV5-1	TRBD2	TRBJ2-1	16	CASSTWGGSPGEEQFF	TGCGCCAGCAGCACGTGGGGGGGGTCCCCCGGGGAGGAGCAGTTCTTC
-	TRBV5-4	-	TRBJ1-1	13	CASSLGGQDEAFF	TGTGCCAGCAGCTTGGGGGGCCAGGATGAAGCTTTCTTT
-	TRBV7-9	TRBD1	TRBJ1-5	15	CASSQGGRGNQPQHF	TGTGCCAGCAGCCAAGGGGGCCGGGGCAATCAGCCCCAGCATTTT
-	TRBV2	-	TRBJ1-2	18	CASSESAGPLKGRYGYTF	TGTGCCAGCAGTGAATCGGCGGGCCCTCTTAAAGGGCGCTATGGCTACACCTTC
-	TRBV4-1	-	TRBJ2-7	14	CASSQEISTYEQYF	TGCGCCAGCAGCCAAGAGATTAGCACCTACGAGCAGTACTTC
-	TRBV6-6	-	TRBJ2-1	11	CASSPLNEQFF	TGTGCCAGCAGTCCCCTTAATGAGCAGTTCTTC
-	TRBV4-1	-	TRBJ1-4	15	CASSPNRAGDEKLFF	TGCGCCAGCAGCCCGAACAGGGCCGGGGATGAAAAACTGTTTTTT
-	TRBV30	TRBD1	TRBJ2-7	15	CAWRRRDRVMSEQYF	TGTGCCTGGAGGCGGCGGGACAGGGTAATGAGCGAGCAGTACTTC
-	TRBV6-5	TRBD1	TRBJ2-2	14	CASRRGLYAGELFF	TGTGCCAGCAGAAGGGGGCTGTACGCCGGGGAGCTGTTTTTT
-	TRBV5-1	-	TRBJ2-2	16	CASSFTGLMNTGELFF	TGCGCCAGCAGCTTCACGGGACTCATGAACACCGGGGAGCTGTTTTTT
few	TRBV3-1/TRBV3-2	TRBD1	TRBJ1-6	16	CASSLTSGTGNSPLHF	TGTGCCAGCAGCCTAACCTCCGGGACAGGAAATTCACCCCTCCACTTT
-	TRBV5-1	TRBD2	TRBJ2-7	16	CASSSGTSGALYEQYF	TGCGCCAGCAGCTCCGGGACTAGCGGGGCTCTATACGAGCAGTACTTC
once	TRBV28	-	TRBJ1-5	14	CASSRTETYGPQHF	TGTGCCAGCAGCCGGACAGAGACCTATGGGCCCCAGCATTTT
-	TRBV19	TRBD1	TRBJ1-5	18	CASRFPPGQGGSNQPQHF	TGTGCCAGTAGATTTCCCCCGGGACAGGGGGGAAGCAATCAGCCCCAGCATTTT
-	TRBV6-5	TRBD1	TRBJ1-4	14	CASSYWTGDEKLFF	TGTGCCAGCAGTTACTGGACAGGGGATGAAAAACTGTTTTTT
-	TRBV6-2/TRBV6-3	-	TRBJ1-3	14	CASSSDRHGNTIYF	TGTGCCAGCAGTTCCGACAGGCATGGAAACACCATATATTTT
-	TRBV6-1	-	TRBJ2-1	14	CASSEGGPVAEQFF	TGTGCCAGCAGTGAAGGGGGGCCGGTCGCGGAGCAGTTCTTC
few	TRBV5-5	-	TRBJ2-7	14	CASSRTTGSYEQYF	TGTGCCAGCAGCCGTACTACAGGTTCCTACGAGCAGTACTTC
-	TRBV3-1/TRBV3-2	-	TRBJ1-3	13	CASRDRAGNTIYF	TGTGCCAGCAGGGACAGAGCTGGAAACACCATATATTTT
once	TRBV28	TRBD2	TRBJ2-2	17	CASGALGSGGAYGELFF	TGTGCCAGCGGAGCTCTAGGGAGCGGGGGGGCTTACGGGGAGCTGTTTTTT
once	TRBV6-5	TRBD1	TRBJ2-7	15	CASSRATGGEYEQYF	TGTGCCAGCAGCCGCGCGACAGGGGGCGAATACGAGCAGTACTTC
-	TRBV9	TRBD2	TRBJ2-3	16	CASSGGLAGGQDTQYF	TGTGCCAGCAGCGGGGGACTAGCGGGGGGACAAGATACGCAGTATTTT
-	TRBV18	-	TRBJ2-7	13	CASSDGQRYEQYF	TGTGCCAGCTCCGACGGACAACGCTACGAGCAGTACTTC
-	TRBV18	-	TRBJ1-3	17	CASSPVQLRSSGNTIYF	TGTGCCAGCTCACCCGTTCAGCTCCGGAGCTCTGGAAACACCATATATTTT
-	TRBV7-2	-	TRBJ2-4	13	CASSHPGQTIQYF	TGTGCCAGCAGCCATCCCGGACAGACCATTCAGTACTTC
-	TRBV27	TRBD1	TRBJ1-5	15	CASSLTTGETQPQHF	TGTGCCAGCAGTTTAACGACAGGGGAGACTCAGCCCCAGCATTTT
-	TRBV5-5	TRBD2	TRBJ2-3	16	CASSPKGLALIGTQYF	TGTGCCAGCAGCCCAAAGGGACTAGCTTTGATCGGTACGCAGTATTTT
few	TRBV5-1	-	TRBJ1-1	16	CASSTEFSTLNTEAFF	TGCGCCAGCAGCACCGAATTTAGTACCTTGAACACTGAAGCTTTCTTT
-	TRBV14	-	TRBJ1-2	15	CASSPIPGSAGGYTF	TGTGCCAGCAGCCCGATCCCAGGGTCAGCCGGTGGCTACACCTTC
-	TRBV29-1	TRBD1	TRBJ1-2	12	CSVHRGRSGYTF	TGCAGCGTCCACAGGGGGCGAAGCGGCTACACCTTC
-	TRBV4-1	-	TRBJ1-6	15	CASSQAMAGRSPLHF	TGCGCCAGCAGCCAAGCCATGGCAGGGCGATCACCCCTCCACTTT
-	TRBV27	-	TRBJ1-4	14	CASRDRAGNEKLFF	TGTGCCAGCAGGGACCGCGCGGGTAATGAAAAACTGTTTTTT
-	TRBV7-8	-	TRBJ1-2	13	CASSLDATDGYTF	TGTGCCAGCAGCTTAGACGCGACAGATGGCTACACCTTC
-	TRBV30	TRBD2	TRBJ2-5	16	CAWSPGDGRGGATQYF	TGTGCCTGGAGTCCCGGCGACGGGCGGGGGGGTGCGACCCAGTACTTC
-	TRBV5-8	-	TRBJ1-2	15	CASTLGGGNNYGYTF	TGTGCCAGCACCCTAGGCGGGGGCAATAACTATGGCTACACCTTC
-	TRBV5-8	TRBD1	TRBJ1-1	15	CASSSQGPASQEAFF	TGTGCCAGCAGCTCACAGGGGCCCGCGAGTCAGGAAGCTTTCTTT
-	TRBV5-1	-	TRBJ2-3	15	CASSPLTVSTDTQYF	TGCGCCAGCAGCCCCCTCACAGTTAGCACAGATACGCAGTATTTT
-	TRBV5-4	TRBD2	TRBJ2-1	16	CASSPGTSGGASGQFF	TGTGCCAGCAGCCCTGGGACTAGCGGGGGGGCCTCCGGGCAGTTCTTC
-	TRBV9	TRBD2	TRBJ2-1	15	CASSVAPGGGGEQFF	TGTGCCAGCAGCGTAGCTCCGGGGGGAGGAGGTGAGCAGTTCTTC
-	TRBV5-6	TRBD1	TRBJ1-1	14	CASRSQGAGTEAFF	TGTGCCAGCAGATCGCAGGGGGCAGGGACTGAAGCTTTCTTT
-	TRBV7-9	TRBD2	TRBJ2-5	14	CASSSQRGDETQYF	TGTGCCAGCAGCAGTCAGCGGGGGGATGAGACCCAGTACTTC
-	TRBV6-2/TRBV6-3	-	TRBJ2-5	14	CASSSRQKEETQYF	TGTGCCAGCAGTTCCCGACAGAAAGAAGAGACCCAGTACTTC
-	TRBV10-3	-	TRBJ2-2	14	CAINSRGDTGELFF	TGTGCCATCAATTCCAGGGGGGACACCGGGGAGCTGTTTTTT
once	TRBV5-1	-	TRBJ1-1	14	CASSSQGGNTEAFF	TGCGCCAGCAGCTCTCAGGGTGGGAACACTGAAGCTTTCTTT
-	TRBV5-6	-	TRBJ2-2	16	CASSPDFPPNTGELFF	TGTGCCAGCAGCCCAGACTTCCCCCCGAACACCGGGGAGCTGTTTTTT
-	TRBV5-1	-	TRBJ1-1	13	CASSLSPGAEAFF	TGCGCCAGCAGCTTGTCACCGGGGGCTGAAGCTTTCTTT
-	TRBV14	TRBD1	TRBJ2-5	15	CASSLGQGRGETQYF	TGTGCCAGCAGTCTGGGACAGGGAAGAGGAGAGACCCAGTACTTC
-	TRBV18	-	TRBJ2-3	17	CASSPKQGTPSTDTQYF	TGTGCCAGCTCACCAAAACAGGGGACTCCTAGCACAGATACGCAGTATTTT
-	TRBV5-4	TRBD2	TRBJ2-3	16	CASSLGGGASTDTQYF	TGTGCCAGCAGCTTGGGCGGGGGGGCCAGCACAGATACGCAGTATTTT